What follows are 29 T cell receptor beta chains derived from one specimen sequenced in a study of blood T cell repertoires in COVID-19. Repertoires were generated with immunoSEQ multiplex PCR, while TCRdb's copy carries only in-frame clones and drops some. The table records over 150,000 clones, around 80% of them present only once. The sample comprised peripheral blood. These receptors were obtained from a woman in her fifties or sixties with acute or convalescent COVID-19.

The J gene is TRBJ1-2, the V gene TRBV12-3 or TRBV12-4; D perhaps matches TRBD1 (5 bases). This CDR3 region has 12 residues. V was clipped by 8 bases and J by 1 base, with 8 bases between them. Here the CDR3 reads CASGRGNYGYTF. Here the CDR3 DNA reads TGTGCCAGCGGTAGGGGTAACTATGGCTACACCTTC.

The chain carries TRBV30 and TRBJ1-4; 10 bases align to TRBD1. The CDR3 runs 12 residues. Germline CDR1 GTSNPN, CDR2 SVGIG (reference sequence). Here the CDR3 DNA reads TGTGCTTTGGGACAGGGGAATGAAAAACTGTTTTTT. Translated, it gives CALGQGNEKLFF.

Only a few counts were recorded for this clone. This rearrangement joins TRBV13 to TRBJ1-2; D may be TRBD1 (5 bases). The V end lost 5 bases, the J end lost 5 bases, and 27 bases lay between the germline ends. The CDR3 sequence is 18 residues long. Germline V CDR1 and CDR2: PRHDT, FYEKMQ (reference sequence). CDR3 region: CASSTPLGGDGASYGYTF. The CDR3 DNA is TGTGCCAGCAGCACCCCGCTGGGCGGGGACGGAGCTAGTTATGGCTACACCTTC.

This clone showed up just once. The rearrangement joins TRBV6-2 or TRBV6-3 to TRBJ2-3, with 12 bases lining up with TRBD2. V was clipped by 4 bases and J by 4 bases; unmatched bases: 3. The V gene's germline CDR1 is MNHEY and CDR2 SVGEGT. The CDR3 has 15 residues. The CDR3 nucleotides are TGTGCCAGCAGTTCACCTAGCGGGGGGGCAGATACGCAGTATTTT. It yields the protein CASSSPSGGADTQYF.

The rearrangement links TRBV6-2 or TRBV6-3 to TRBJ2-7; TRBD2 agrees at 8 bases. The CDR3 covers 17 residues. Germline CDR1 is MNHEY and CDR2 is SVGEGT. Trimming at V came to 1 base and at J to 2 bases, leaving 10 bases not matched to a gene. CDR3 residues: CASSYLPQRGTAYEQYF. DNA for the CDR3: TGTGCCAGCAGTTACTTGCCCCAGCGGGGGACCGCCTACGAGCAGTACTTC.

V gene TRBV19 combines with J gene TRBJ2-7; 11 bases are a match to TRBD2. Germline CDR1 is LNHDA and CDR2 is SQIVND (reference sequence). The CDR3 covers 15 residues. Trimming removed 4 bases from V and 4 bases from J; junction bases left unmatched: 6. The CDR3 loop reads CASSTSGTSGYEQYF. In DNA form, the CDR3 reads TGTGCCAGTAGTACCTCCGGGACTAGCGGTTACGAGCAGTACTTC.

This clone has just one count. This sequence joins TRBV7-6 and TRBJ2-1; 12 bases line up with TRBD2. Germline-derived CDR1 and CDR2 are SGHVS and FNYEAQ. The CDR3 runs 15 residues. The ends lost 2 bases at V and 12 bases at J; junction bases unmatched: 8. For the CDR3, the DNA is TGTGCCAGCAGCTTAACCCTAGCGGGGGGGCCGTGGCAGTTCTTC. It encodes CASSLTLAGGPWQFF.

For this clone: In the same sample, other DNA sequences code for this CDR3. The rearrangement links TRBV11-3 to TRBJ1-1, with no clear D. The CDR3 runs to 13 residues. V lost 3 bases and J lost 1, with 6 bases in between. From germline, CDR1 is SGHNT and CDR2 YENEEA. The DNA for the CDR3 is TGTGCCAGCAGCTTGGACTCGAACACTGAAGCTTTCTTT. Translation gives CASSLDSNTEAFF.

The J gene is TRBJ1-6, the V gene TRBV27; D perhaps matches TRBD1 (5 bases). Between the trimmed V and J ends, which lost 3 bases and 9 bases, there was a span of 12 bases. Germline CDR1 MNHEY, CDR2 SMNVEV (reference sequence). CDR3 size: 14 residues. The CDR3 region is CASSLTRGGSPLHF. The CDR3 DNA is TGTGCCAGCAGTTTGACAAGGGGCGGTTCACCCCTCCACTTT.

The chain has TRBV28 and TRBJ1-5; D possibly corresponds to TRBD1 (6 bases). The V gene lost 3 bases and the J gene lost 0 bases, with 18 bases spanning the gap. The CDR3 has 18 amino acids. From germline, CDR1 is MDHEN and CDR2 SYDVKM. The CDR3 DNA sequence: TGTGCCAGCAGTTTGGGGGGGGCCGTCGGGCATAGCAATCAGCCCCAGCATTTT. It is translated as CASSLGGAVGHSNQPQHF.

The CDR3 is CASNEGGGYGYTF. CDR3 bases: TGCGCCAGCAACGAAGGCGGGGGCTATGGCTACACCTTC. The chain is built from TRBV5-1 and TRBJ1-2; weak D call: TRBD1 (5 bases). The CDR3 runs to 13 residues. The V gene lost 6 bases and the J gene lost 4 bases, with 13 bases spanning the gap. Germline-derived CDR1 and CDR2 are SGHRS and YFSETQ. Together with reference TRBV5-1 and TRBJ1-2, the CDR3 gives the full variable domain: KAGVTQTPRYLIKTRGQQVTLSCSPISGHRSVSWYQQTPGQGLQFLFEYFSETQRNKGNFPGRFSGRQFSNSRSEMNVSTLELGDSALYLCASNEGGGYGYTFGSGTRLTVV.

The V and J genes are TRBV6-5 and TRBJ2-2; D is possibly TRBD2 (6 bases). V was clipped by 7 bases and J by 2 bases, with 14 bases between them. This CDR3 has 15 amino acids. Germline V gene sequence: CDR1 MNHEY, CDR2 SVGAGI. The CDR3 bases are TGTGCCAGCACTCCCTGGGGGGTAAACACCGGGGAGCTGTTTTTT. Protein sequence: CASTPWGVNTGELFF.

The V gene is TRBV11-2, the J gene TRBJ1-6; 8 bases are a match to TRBD1. CDR1 is SGHAT and CDR2 is FQNNGV in the germline V gene. CDR3 length equals 15 residues. Unmatched junction bases numbered 5, after V lost 0 bases and J lost 10 bases. Written as DNA, the CDR3 is TGTGCCAGCAGCTTAGAGGGGGACAGGTACTCACCCCTCCACTTT. It is translated as CASSLEGDRYSPLHF.

The rearrangement links TRBV5-1 to TRBJ2-1, with 9 bases identical to TRBD1. Germline V gene lookup returns CDR1 SGHRS and CDR2 YFSETQ. CDR3 length equals 15 residues. V shed 4 bases and J 3 bases; nucleotides not matched to a gene: 5. Here the CDR3 reads CASSKTGGDYNEQFF. The CDR3 nucleotides are TGCGCCAGCAGCAAGACAGGGGGTGACTACAATGAGCAGTTCTTC.

This clone appeared once. V and J are TRBV11-3 and TRBJ2-7; 8 bases are shared with TRBD1. There are 14 residues in the CDR3. The germline gives CDR1 SGHNT, CDR2 YENEEA. The trim removed 5 bases at V and 7 bases at J, leaving 10 bases unmatched. The CDR3 region is CASSRGQGVSEQYF. The DNA for the CDR3 is TGTGCCAGCAGCAGAGGACAGGGAGTTTCAGAGCAGTACTTC.

This chain connects TRBV3-1 (or the pseudogene TRBV3-2) to TRBJ1-3; D unresolved. This CDR3 is built from 16 residues. The V gene lost 3 bases and the J gene lost 7 bases, with 19 bases spanning the gap. Germline values: CDR1 LGHDT, CDR2 YNNKEL (reference sequence). In DNA, the CDR3 is TGTGCCAGCAGCCATCCCCCGACCCGTGAGAGGAACACCATATATTTT. Its protein product is CASSHPPTRERNTIYF.

V usage is TRBV7-8 and J usage is TRBJ1-1; possibly TRBD1 for D (5 bases). Germline-derived CDR1 and CDR2 are SGHVS and FQNEAQ. Trimming took 4 bases from V and 1 from J, leaving 7 bases between them. The length of the CDR3 is 13 residues. This CDR3 is CASSWTPNTEAFF. CDR3 in DNA: TGTGCCAGCAGCTGGACACCGAACACTGAAGCTTTCTTT.

The V gene is TRBV30, the J gene TRBJ1-3; D gene uncertain. V gave up 4 bases and J gave up 0 bases, with 10 bases separating them. CDR3 length equals 14 residues. Germline V gene sequence: CDR1 GTSNPN, CDR2 SVGIG (reference sequence). In nucleotides, the CDR3 is TGTGCCTGGAAGTTAGCGGCCTCTGGAAACACCATATATTTT. Encoded protein: CAWKLAASGNTIYF.

This sequence joins TRBV6-4 and TRBJ2-3; 15 bases agree with TRBD2. The CDR3 totals 21 residues. Germline-derived CDR1 and CDR2 are MRHNA and SNTAGT. Germline trimming cut 2 bases from V and 2 bases from J; bases unmatched to any gene: 14. CDR3 coding DNA: TGTGCCAGCAGTGACCGGCTGGGACTAGCGGGGGGCCTCCCTTTCACAGATACGCAGTATTTT. It encodes CASSDRLGLAGGLPFTDTQYF.

V usage is TRBV28 and J usage is TRBJ1-1; no clear D gene. Trimming left V 5 bases short and J 1 base short, with 8 bases between. Germline CDR1 MDHEN, CDR2 SYDVKM. CDR3 length equals 13 residues. The CDR3 nucleotides read TGTGCCAGCAGTCCCCGACAGAACACTGAAGCTTTCTTT. The encoded protein is CASSPRQNTEAFF. The whole variable domain, filled in from reference TRBV28 and TRBJ1-1, reads DVKVTQSSRYLVKRTGEKVFLECVQDMDHENMFWYRQDPGLGLRLIYFSYDVKMKEKGDIPEGYSVSREKKERFSLILESASTNQTSMYLCASSPRQNTEAFFGQGTRLTVV.

The genes are TRBV19 and TRBJ2-5, with TRBD1 matching 9 bases. The CDR3 runs 18 residues. The V gene's germline CDR1 is LNHDA and CDR2 SQIVND (reference sequence). The junction had 13 bases not matched to a gene; V was cut back by 3 bases and J by 2 bases. CDR3 DNA: TGTGCCAGTAGTATGGCGGGACAGGGTTTTCCATCGCAAGAGACCCAGTACTTC. Protein: CASSMAGQGFPSQETQYF.

This chain uses TRBV6-5 with TRBJ1-1; D might be TRBD1 (5 bases). Germline V gene data show CDR1 as MNHEY and CDR2 as SVGAGI. V was cut by 7 bases and J by 1 base, with 13 bases left in between. The CDR3 totals 14 residues. This CDR3 reads CASTVATGNTEAFF. The CDR3 coding sequence is TGTGCCAGCACTGTGGCTACAGGGAACACTGAAGCTTTCTTT.

The chain uses TRBV6-5 and TRBJ1-2; 7 bases match TRBD1. The trim removed 4 bases at V and 7 bases at J, leaving 12 bases unmatched. The CDR3 extends over 15 amino acids. Germline V CDR1 and CDR2: MNHEY, SVGAGI. The CDR3 here is CASSFDPTGKGGYTF. The CDR3 DNA follows: TGTGCCAGCAGTTTCGATCCGACAGGGAAGGGTGGCTACACCTTC.

V and J are TRBV7-2 and TRBJ1-1, with a weak D call TRBD1 (6 bases). The CDR3 is 14 amino acids. V dropped 1 base and J dropped 7 bases, with 13 bases sitting between them. Looked up from germline, CDR1 is SGHTA and CDR2 is FQGNSA. The CDR3 protein is CASSLVGRGLEAFF. CDR3 coding DNA: TGTGCCAGCAGCTTAGTCGGCAGGGGCCTTGAAGCTTTCTTT.

The chain couples TRBV6-2 or TRBV6-3 to TRBJ1-4; D is possibly TRBD1 (5 bases). The V gene lost 4 bases and the J gene lost 2 bases, with 20 bases spanning the gap. Germline loops: CDR1 MNHEY, CDR2 SVGEGT. The CDR3 spans 18 residues. CDR3: CASSLRIPRGGTNEKLFF. The CDR3, as DNA: TGTGCCAGCAGTTTACGAATCCCGCGGGGCGGGACTAATGAAAAACTGTTTTTT.

V is TRBV7-2 and J is TRBJ2-5; D may be TRBD2 (6 bases). This CDR3 comprises 14 residues. CDR1 is SGHTA, CDR2 FQGNSA, per germline. Trimming pared 5 bases from V and 5 bases from J, leaving 15 bases between. The DNA of the CDR3 is TGTGCCAGCAGCGCCGGGCGGGGTGCGGAGACCCAGTACTTC. It specifies CASSAGRGAETQYF.

The sample holds one count of this clone. The chain links TRBV9 to TRBJ1-2; unclear D gene. The germline V and J ends were trimmed by 0 bases and 4 bases, with 7 bases remaining between them. CDR3 length equals 13 residues. The V gene's germline CDR1 is SGDLS and CDR2 YYNGEE. Here the CDR3 DNA reads TGTGCCAGCAGCGTAGCCGCGGGCTATGGCTACACCTTC. It codes for CASSVAAGYGYTF.

In this sample, this clone turned up a few times. The chain recombines TRBV6-5 with TRBJ1-2, with TRBD1 as a possible D gene (6 bases). CDR3 length: 14 residues. Deletions cut 6 bases from V and 2 bases from J, with 13 bases between. The germline V gene encodes CDR1 MNHEY and CDR2 SVGAGI. Here the CDR3 DNA reads TGTGCCAGCAGCCCGGCAGGGGCGAACTATGGCTACACCTTC. Its protein is CASSPAGANYGYTF.

The chain couples TRBV13 to TRBJ2-2, with 7 bases aligning to TRBD1. The CDR3 has 18 residues. Unmatched junction bases numbered 9, after V lost 2 bases and J lost 0 bases. CDR1 is PRHDT, CDR2 FYEKMQ, per germline (reference sequence). Here the CDR3 DNA reads TGTGCCAGCAGCTTATTGCTCAGACAGGGCCCGAACACCGGGGAGCTGTTTTTT. Its protein product is CASSLLLRQGPNTGELFF.